This T cell receptor beta chain came from a study of T cell changes during pregnancy in multiple sclerosis. Assay used: immunoSEQ multiplex PCR; TCRdb lists only in-frame clones, some missing. The sample gives 70,000 to 95,000 clones, around nine tenths of which show up once; over 2% is in the top ten. CDR1 is ENHRY and CDR2 is SYGVKD in the germline V gene. Losses at the gene ends were 4 bases for V and 1 base for J; bases not matched to a gene: 4. The CDR3 loop spans 15 amino acids. This clone came up once. The specimen comprised peripheral blood, sampled in the second trimester of pregnancy. This chain connects TRBV10-3 to TRBJ1-1, with 9 bases aligning to TRBD1. The sequence was obtained from a female donor in good health, enrolled as a control in a pregnancy study. CDR3 protein: CAISGDRGGNTEAFF. The CDR3, as DNA: TGTGCCATCAGTGGCGACAGGGGGGGGAACACTGAAGCTTTCTTT.